Listed below are T cell receptor beta chains from one sample, sequenced in a study of shared clonotypes between healthy human individuals. Assay used: immunoSEQ multiplex PCR; TCRdb lists only in-frame clones, some missing. Of 2 million to 3 million clones in the sample, roughly nine tenths are singletons; the top ten hold over 0.12%. Sequencing input: naive CD4+ T cells sorted from blood. These receptors all stem from a man aged 18 to 30 in good health. The CDR3 runs from the conserved cysteine through the conserved F or W. Fields, in order: clone size, V gene, J gene, D gene, CDR3 length, CDR3 protein, CDR3 DNA. A D gene is named only where the DNA matches it firmly. The size of a clone is reported for some rows only, either as once, few or many, or as a class for expanded clones.

few	TRBV28	TRBJ1-6	-	14	CASSFRQLPSPLHF	TGTGCCAGCAGTTTTCGACAGCTACCCTCACCCCTCCACTTT
-	TRBV2	TRBJ2-7	TRBD2	14	CASSVTSASYEQYF	TGTGCCAGCAGTGTGACTAGCGCCTCCTACGAGCAGTACTTC
-	TRBV4-1	TRBJ2-2	-	16	CASSQEKGGSTGELFF	TGCGCCAGCAGCCAAGAAAAGGGAGGTAGCACCGGGGAGCTGTTTTTT
-	TRBV6-5	TRBJ1-2	-	15	CASSYSKSAVYGYTF	TGTGCCAGCAGTTACTCTAAATCAGCAGTCTATGGCTACACCTTC
-	TRBV11-2	TRBJ2-7	TRBD2	15	CASSPDFGGGYEQYF	TGTGCCAGCAGCCCCGACTTTGGGGGGGGCTACGAGCAGTACTTC
-	TRBV7-8	TRBJ1-2	TRBD1	16	CASSPSDRGLFYGYTF	TGTGCCAGCAGCCCGTCGGACAGGGGGTTGTTCTATGGCTACACCTTC
once	TRBV27	TRBJ1-6	-	16	CASSSQDRRPNSPLHF	TGTGCCAGCAGTTCCCAAGACAGACGGCCCAATTCACCCCTCCACTTT
-	TRBV7-3	TRBJ2-5	-	13	CASSLTFQETQYF	TGTGCCAGCAGCTTAACTTTCCAAGAGACCCAGTACTTC
-	TRBV5-8	TRBJ2-3	TRBD2	14	CAGRESGGFWTQYF	TGTGCCGGCCGAGAGAGCGGGGGGTTTTGGACGCAGTATTTT
-	TRBV11-2	TRBJ2-5	TRBD2	14	CASSSVRELETQYF	TGTGCCAGCAGCTCGGTGCGGGAGCTGGAGACCCAGTACTTC
once	TRBV28	TRBJ2-1	-	16	CASSPLGWSSYNEQFF	TGTGCCAGCAGTCCCCTAGGGTGGAGCTCCTACAATGAGCAGTTCTTC
-	TRBV6-6	TRBJ2-7	-	14	CASSRTTLSYEQYF	TGTGCCAGCAGCAGGACAACTCTCTCCTACGAGCAGTACTTC
-	TRBV7-9	TRBJ2-1	-	15	CASSLEGGPYNEQFF	TGTGCCAGCAGCTTAGAAGGGGGACCTTACAATGAGCAGTTCTTC
-	TRBV19	TRBJ1-1	TRBD1	13	CASSRTGYTEAFF	TGTGCCAGTAGCCGGACAGGTTACACTGAAGCTTTCTTT
-	TRBV18	TRBJ2-4	-	14	CASSPLPSGDIQYF	TGTGCCAGCTCACCACTTCCCTCGGGAGACATTCAGTACTTC
-	TRBV18	TRBJ2-2	-	15	CASSPQKGRTGELFF	TGTGCCAGCTCACCACAAAAGGGTCGCACCGGGGAGCTGTTTTTT
-	TRBV18	TRBJ2-7	-	17	CASSPREVGLGVHEQYF	TGTGCCAGCTCACCAAGGGAGGTAGGGCTTGGGGTCCACGAGCAGTACTTC
once	TRBV2	TRBJ2-2	-	14	CASRGGDITGELFF	TGTGCCAGCAGAGGTGGGGATATAACCGGGGAGCTGTTTTTT
-	TRBV30	TRBJ1-1	TRBD1	13	CASTGGSGTEAFF	TGTGCCTCGACAGGGGGCTCTGGGACTGAAGCTTTCTTT
few	TRBV27	TRBJ1-1	-	13	CASSHTVAREAFF	TGTGCCAGCAGCCATACAGTCGCGAGGGAAGCTTTCTTT
once	TRBV6-1	TRBJ2-1	TRBD1	19	CASNDGTGGYQSSYNEQFF	TGTGCCAGCAATGATGGGACAGGGGGTTATCAGAGCTCCTACAATGAGCAGTTCTTC
-	TRBV19	TRBJ2-1	-	13	CASSRQNYNEQFF	TGTGCCAGTAGTCGGCAGAATTACAATGAGCAGTTCTTC
once	TRBV7-6	TRBJ2-1	-	16	CATTEGPTGVDNEQFF	TGTGCCACCACCGAGGGGCCTACGGGCGTTGACAATGAGCAGTTCTTC
-	TRBV6-1	TRBJ2-1	-	15	CASSEGLGKGNEQFF	TGTGCCAGCAGTGAGGGACTGGGGAAGGGCAATGAGCAGTTCTTC
once	TRBV7-2	TRBJ2-5	-	15	CASSLVSQGKETQYF	TGTGCCAGCAGCTTAGTCTCCCAGGGGAAAGAGACCCAGTACTTC
few	TRBV4-1	TRBJ1-5	-	14	CASSQAGGNQPQHF	TGCGCCAGCAGCCAAGCGGGGGGCAATCAGCCCCAGCATTTT
once	TRBV4-1	TRBJ2-7	-	15	CASSQDRQEAYEQYF	TGCGCCAGCAGCCAAGATCGGCAGGAAGCCTACGAGCAGTACTTC
-	TRBV7-8	TRBJ2-1	-	15	CASSFGSPSYNEQFF	TGTGCCAGCAGCTTCGGCAGCCCCTCCTACAATGAGCAGTTCTTC
-	TRBV7-9	TRBJ1-3	-	17	CASSSFLGQSSGNTIYF	TGTGCCAGCAGCTCCTTTCTAGGACAGAGCTCTGGAAACACCATATATTTT
-	TRBV7-9	TRBJ2-7	-	13	CASSRTGALEQYF	TGTGCCAGCAGCCGTACAGGAGCCCTCGAGCAGTACTTC
-	TRBV18	TRBJ2-7	-	14	CASSPLPTSDEQYF	TGTGCCAGCTCACCACTACCGACGTCCGACGAGCAGTACTTC
-	TRBV19	TRBJ1-1	TRBD1	15	CASSTTGGGNTEAFF	TGTGCCAGTAGTACGACAGGGGGCGGGAACACTGAAGCTTTCTTT
-	TRBV6-6	TRBJ1-5	-	13	CASSSGRDQPQHF	TGTGCCAGCAGTTCGGGCAGGGATCAGCCCCAGCATTTT
-	TRBV28	TRBJ2-1	TRBD2	16	CASSSLSGTSRHEQFF	TGTGCCAGCAGTTCCCTATCCGGGACTAGTCGGCATGAGCAGTTCTTC
-	TRBV9	TRBJ2-5	-	15	CASTLGTALWETQYF	TGTGCCAGCACCCTTGGGACCGCCCTGTGGGAGACCCAGTACTTC
-	TRBV2	TRBJ1-5	TRBD1	15	CASRGQGMGNQPQHF	TGTGCCAGCAGGGGACAGGGGATGGGCAATCAGCCCCAGCATTTT
-	TRBV18	TRBJ2-6	TRBD2	19	CASSPTLAGGYSGANVLTF	TGTGCCAGCTCACCAACCCTAGCGGGAGGCTACTCTGGGGCCAACGTCCTGACTTTC
-	TRBV6-1	TRBJ2-2	-	13	CASSSQNTGELFF	TGTGCCAGCAGTAGTCAGAACACCGGGGAGCTGTTTTTT
-	TRBV11-2	TRBJ2-1	TRBD2	16	CASSLTSARSRNEQFF	TGTGCCAGCAGCTTGACTAGCGCACGCTCTCGGAATGAGCAGTTCTTC
-	TRBV5-6	TRBJ1-2	TRBD1	15	CASSLFGTAYTGYTF	TGTGCCAGCAGCTTGTTCGGGACAGCCTATACGGGCTACACCTTC
-	TRBV30	TRBJ2-5	-	12	CAFQGNQETQYF	TGTGCCTTTCAGGGCAACCAAGAGACCCAGTACTTC
-	TRBV27	TRBJ1-4	-	16	CASRQRPQGTNEKLFF	TGTGCCAGCAGACAAAGACCTCAAGGCACTAATGAAAAACTGTTTTTT
-	TRBV29-1	TRBJ1-2	-	14	CSVGQGVGGYGYTF	TGCAGCGTTGGGCAAGGGGTCGGTGGCTATGGCTACACCTTC
-	TRBV5-3	TRBJ2-7	-	13	CARSQRQLGEQYF	TGTGCCAGAAGCCAGCGACAGCTCGGCGAGCAGTACTTC
-	TRBV19	TRBJ1-2	TRBD1	14	CASRHRDSPYGYTF	TGTGCCAGTAGACACCGGGACAGCCCTTATGGCTACACCTTC
-	TRBV5-5	TRBJ1-6	-	16	CASRRSEEVGNSPLHF	TGTGCCAGCAGGCGATCGGAAGAGGTGGGTAATTCACCCCTCCACTTT
-	TRBV5-1	TRBJ2-7	-	16	CASGTQPLGNSYEQYF	TGCGCCAGCGGGACACAACCTTTGGGAAACTCCTACGAGCAGTACTTC
-	TRBV5-5	TRBJ2-5	-	16	CASSSQKVSLVETQYF	TGTGCCAGCAGCTCTCAAAAGGTTAGCCTTGTGGAGACCCAGTACTTC
-	TRBV6-5	TRBJ1-5	-	15	CASRSDSYSNQPQHF	TGTGCCAGCAGGAGCGACAGCTATAGCAATCAGCCCCAGCATTTT
-	TRBV7-2	TRBJ2-5	-	13	CASSLGPGETQYF	TGTGCCAGCAGCTTAGGACCAGGAGAGACCCAGTACTTC
-	TRBV7-2	TRBJ2-3	TRBD2	16	CASSFGTSGVTDTQYF	TGTGCCAGCAGCTTCGGGACTAGCGGAGTCACAGATACGCAGTATTTT
once	TRBV6-1	TRBJ2-3	TRBD1	14	CASSGTGAYDTQYF	TGTGCCAGCAGTGGGACAGGGGCTTACGATACGCAGTATTTT
-	TRBV20-1	TRBJ2-5	-	11	CSARVVETQYF	TGCAGTGCTAGAGTTGTAGAGACCCAGTACTTC
-	TRBV6-1	TRBJ2-6	TRBD1	14	CASSAGTGPSVLTF	TGTGCCAGCAGTGCGGGGACAGGCCCGAGCGTCCTGACTTTC
-	TRBV6-5	TRBJ2-7	-	13	CASTLRGLYEQYF	TGTGCCAGCACCTTGCGGGGCCTCTACGAGCAGTACTTC
-	TRBV28	TRBJ2-6	-	16	CASSLTGRAGANVLTF	TGTGCCAGCAGTTTGACAGGGAGGGCTGGGGCCAACGTCCTGACTTTC
-	TRBV27	TRBJ1-1	TRBD1	15	CASRGDRVLGTEAFF	TGTGCCAGCAGGGGGGACAGGGTTCTCGGGACTGAAGCTTTCTTT
-	TRBV7-3	TRBJ2-7	-	16	CASSLREVRAPYEQYF	TGTGCCAGCAGCTTAAGGGAGGTCAGGGCACCCTACGAGCAGTACTTC
-	TRBV5-1	TRBJ2-3	TRBD2	14	CASSSGLISDTQYF	TGCGCCAGCAGCTCGGGACTAATTTCAGATACGCAGTATTTT